The clone carrying this TCR beta chain was detected a few times. As yet, its antigen is unknown. These data belong to a study of identical twins. Overall study results and limits: Invariant MAIT and iNKT cells may have partly biased zero-insertion analyses.

MiXCR, run by TCRdb on the 5' RACE reads, gives a single entry per CDR3 protein. The table has hundreds of thousands of distinct CDR3 sequences, 21% seen once. All of the donors were Caucasians in good health. These records were also assigned to another study, of T cells expressing NK-cell markers.

This clonotype originated in a woman between 18 and 29 years old in good health. The sample comprised PBMCs.

CDR3 protein: CSARDASGPHPNEQFF. DNA of the CDR3: TGCAGTGCTAGAGACGCTAGCGGGCCTCATCCCAATGAGCAGTTCTTC. The chain recombines TRBV20-1 with TRBJ2-1; 8 positions agree with TRBD2. V was pared by 0 bases and J by 6 bases, with 10 bases of the junction left unmatched. Germline V gene data show CDR1 as DFQATT and CDR2 as SNEGSKA (reference sequence). The CDR3 is 16 amino acids.